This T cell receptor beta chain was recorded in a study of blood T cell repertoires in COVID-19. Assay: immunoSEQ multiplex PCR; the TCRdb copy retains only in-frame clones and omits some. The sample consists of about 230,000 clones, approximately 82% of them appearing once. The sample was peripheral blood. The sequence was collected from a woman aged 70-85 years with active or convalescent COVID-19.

The CDR3 spells CASSLGGLEQETQYF. In DNA form, the CDR3 reads TGTGCCAGCAGCTTGGGTGGACTAGAACAAGAGACCCAGTACTTC. This rearrangement joins TRBV5-5 to TRBJ2-5, with TRBD2 matching over 7 bases. J was trimmed by 2 bases and V by 0 bases; bases with no gene match: 4. Looked up from germline, CDR1 is SGHKS and CDR2 is YYEKEE (reference sequence). The CDR3 is 15 amino acids.